The next 21 T cell receptor beta chains were all read from a single sample in a study of blood T cell repertoires in COVID-19. Libraries were prepared by immunoSEQ multiplex PCR; TCRdb keeps only in-frame clonotypes and omits some of them. The sample lists some 270,000 clones; more than 75% were seen once. Sequenced input: peripheral blood. The receptors were gathered from a man aged 40-49 years with active or convalescent COVID-19.

V usage is TRBV6-5 and J usage is TRBJ2-7, with D perhaps TRBD2 (5 bases). V gave up 5 bases and J gave up 0 bases, with 14 bases separating them. Germline V gives CDR1 MNHEY, CDR2 SVGAGI. The CDR3 is 15 amino acids. The CDR3 DNA reads TGTGCCAGCAGTCAATCGGTAGGAGGCTCCTACGAGCAGTACTTC. Residues: CASSQSVGGSYEQYF.

The chain joins TRBV4-2 to TRBJ1-4; D is undetermined. Looked up from germline, CDR1 is LGHNA and CDR2 is YNFKEQ. V gave up 3 bases and J gave up 2 bases, with 10 bases separating them. This CDR3 is built from 15 residues. CDR3 sequence reads: CASSQGSVTNEKLFF. CDR3 DNA sequence: TGTGCCAGCAGCCAGGGCTCAGTTACTAATGAAAAACTGTTTTTT.

J is TRBJ2-7 and V is TRBV19; D perhaps matches TRBD1 (6 bases). CDR1 and CDR2 from the germline V gene are LNHDA and SQIVND (reference sequence). The CDR3 has 13 amino acids. Trimming removed 5 bases from V and 3 bases from J, with 11 bases in between. This CDR3 reads CASSPTGDYEQYF. Here the CDR3 DNA reads TGTGCCAGTAGTCCGACAGGTGACTACGAGCAGTACTTC. The full variable domain, in which reference TRBV19 and TRBJ2-7 provide the parts outside the CDR3, is DGGITQSPKYLFRKEGQNVTLSCEQNLNHDAMYWYRQDPGQGLRLIYYSQIVNDFQKGDIAEGYSVSREKKESFPLTVTSAQKNPTAFYLCASSPTGDYEQYFGPGTRLTVT.

This sequence joins TRBV6-5 and TRBJ2-1; 12 bases map to TRBD2. The V segment lost 8 bases and the J segment 9 bases; nucleotides outside the gene matches: 5. Germline V gene data show CDR1 as MNHEY and CDR2 as SVGAGI. This CDR3 comprises 13 residues. For the CDR3, the DNA is TGTGCCAGCTCTAGCGGGGGGGGCATTGAGCAGTTCTTC. As protein: CASSSGGGIEQFF.

This clone was found once. The CDR3 protein is CASYIKWACNQPQHF. The CDR3 DNA reads TGTGCCAGCTACATAAAGTGGGCGTGCAATCAGCCCCAGCATTTT. V and J are TRBV7-3 and TRBJ1-5, with D hard to call. The CDR3 extends over 15 amino acids. Trimming shortened V by 8 bases and J by 2 bases, and 16 bases separated the two germline ends. Per germline, CDR1 SGHTA and CDR2 FQGTGA.

J is TRBJ1-2 and V is TRBV28, with TRBD1 matching over 8 bases. Germline CDR1 reads MDHEN; CDR2 reads SYDVKM. This CDR3 spans 15 amino acids. V gave up 2 bases and J gave up 6 bases; unmatched junction bases: 8. The CDR3 region has the DNA TGTGCCAGCAGTTTAGAATACAGGGGGAGGGATGGCTACACCTTC. This gives the protein CASSLEYRGRDGYTF.

In DNA form, the CDR3 reads TGTGCCAGCAGTTTGGGCGAGCAGTTCTTC. It yields the protein CASSLGEQFF. The genes are TRBV12-3 or TRBV12-4 and TRBJ2-1, with no clear D. This CDR3 has 10 residues. V gave up 3 bases and J gave up 10 bases, with 4 bases separating them.

There are a few counts of this clone. The chain couples TRBV7-2 to TRBJ2-1; TRBD2 agrees at 7 bases. The CDR3 loop spans 16 amino acids. V was clipped by 5 bases and J by 9 bases; unmatched bases: 16. Germline V gene lookup returns CDR1 SGHTA and CDR2 FQGNSA. CDR3 in DNA: TGTGCCAGCAGCCCGAACGGTGGGGGGGATCAGGGTGAGCAGTTCTTC. Translation: CASSPNGGGDQGEQFF.

The chain is built from TRBV6-5 and TRBJ1-2, with D maybe TRBD1 (6 bases). V lost 7 bases to trimming and J lost 8 bases, with 14 bases between them. The CDR3 is 12 amino acids. Per the germline V gene, CDR1 is MNHEY and CDR2 is SVGAGI. The CDR3 nucleotides read TGTGCCAGCAACGGCAGGGGTTTCGGCTACACCTTC. This translates into CASNGRGFGYTF.

The chain couples TRBV4-1 to TRBJ2-5; maybe TRBD1 (6 bases). Germline-derived CDR1 and CDR2 are MGHRA and YSYEKL. Trimming cost V 0 bases and J 2 bases, with 16 bases left between them. The CDR3 has 17 residues. The CDR3 DNA follows: TGCGCCAGCAGCCAAGACTGGGGGCGCGGTGAACAAGAGACCCAGTACTTC. This gives the protein CASSQDWGRGEQETQYF.

This clone was recorded a few times. The chain carries TRBV11-2 and TRBJ1-2; possible D gene TRBD1, 6 bases. CDR1 is SGHAT, CDR2 FQNNGV, per germline. The CDR3 contains 13 residues. V dropped 5 bases and J dropped 2 bases, with 9 bases sitting between them. CDR3 sequence reads: CASSPQGNYGYTF. The CDR3 nucleotides read TGTGCCAGCAGCCCGCAGGGGAACTATGGCTACACCTTC.

The chain has TRBV5-1 and TRBJ1-2; D perhaps matches TRBD1 (6 bases). V was trimmed by 4 bases and J by 5 bases, leaving 15 bases between them. CDR3 length: 14 amino acids. CDR1 SGHRS and CDR2 YFSETQ come from the germline V gene. This CDR3 is CASSPGANLYGYTF. The CDR3, as DNA: TGCGCCAGCAGCCCAGGGGCTAATTTATATGGCTACACCTTC. The entire variable domain, with the rest obtained from reference TRBV5-1 and TRBJ1-2, is as follows: KAGVTQTPRYLIKTRGQQVTLSCSPISGHRSVSWYQQTPGQGLQFLFEYFSETQRNKGNFPGRFSGRQFSNSRSEMNVSTLELGDSALYLCASSPGANLYGYTFGSGTRLTVV.

The V gene is TRBV5-4, the J gene TRBJ2-5; D might be TRBD2 (6 bases). This CDR3 contains 15 residues. Looked up from germline, CDR1 is SGHNT and CDR2 is YYREEE (reference sequence). V lost 1 base to trimming and J lost 2 bases, with 12 bases between them. The CDR3: CASSLRIGGQETQYF. Here the CDR3 DNA reads TGTGCCAGCAGCTTGCGAATAGGAGGGCAAGAGACCCAGTACTTC. Full variable domain (outside the CDR3, taken from reference TRBV5-4 and TRBJ2-5): ETGVTQSPTHLIKTRGQQVTLRCSSQSGHNTVSWYQQALGQGPQFIFQYYREEENGRGNFPPRFSGLQFPNYSSELNVNALELDDSALYLCASSLRIGGQETQYFGPGTRLLVL.

The chain couples TRBV19 to TRBJ2-1, with 10 bases aligning to TRBD2. J was trimmed by 4 bases and V by 4 bases; bases with no gene match: 4. Germline-derived CDR1 and CDR2 are LNHDA and SQIVND (reference sequence). This CDR3 has 15 amino acids. The CDR3 bases are TGTGCCAGTAGTAGAGCGGGAGGGATTTACAATGAGCAGTTCTTC. Translating gives CASSRAGGIYNEQFF.

J is TRBJ2-5 and V is TRBV27; weak D call: TRBD1 (6 bases). The CDR3 has 14 residues. Germline V gene lookup returns CDR1 MNHEY and CDR2 SMNVEV (reference sequence). V lost 4 bases to trimming and J lost 2 bases, with 11 bases between them. The CDR3 nucleotides are TGTGCCAGCAGTTCCCATGGACAGCAAGAGACCCAGTACTTC. It translates to CASSSHGQQETQYF.

The rearrangement links TRBV27 to TRBJ1-4; no clear D gene. The CDR3 contains 15 residues. Deletions cut 8 bases from V and 4 bases from J, with 17 bases between. CDR1 and CDR2 from the germline V gene are MNHEY and SMNVEV (reference sequence). DNA of the CDR3: TGTGCCAGCGGGTCGACCGGGGTCCTTAATGAAAAACTGTTTTTT. This encodes CASGSTGVLNEKLFF.

J is TRBJ1-1 and V is TRBV9; no reliable D call. V was shortened by 3 bases and J by 1 base, with 7 bases between the two germline ends. There are 13 residues in the CDR3. Looked up from germline, CDR1 is SGDLS and CDR2 is YYNGEE. CDR3 sequence (DNA): TGTGCCAGCAGCGCCCCGGGGAACACTGAAGCTTTCTTT. It codes for CASSAPGNTEAFF.

Here the CDR3 reads CASSDPQGVNTEAFF. CDR3 nucleotides: TGTGCCAGCAGTGACCCACAAGGGGTGAACACTGAAGCTTTCTTT. This sequence joins TRBV25-1 and TRBJ1-1; D is possibly TRBD1 (5 bases). The germline V gene encodes CDR1 MGHDK and CDR2 SYGVNS. V lost 3 bases and J lost 0, with 11 bases in between. This CDR3 has 15 residues.

The CDR3 region is CASSEQGRGYTF. In DNA, the CDR3 is TGTGCCAGCAGTGAACAGGGGAGAGGCTACACCTTC. This sequence joins TRBV25-1 and TRBJ1-2; D perhaps matches TRBD1 (6 bases). The germline V gene encodes CDR1 MGHDK and CDR2 SYGVNS. The CDR3 covers 12 residues. V gave up 2 bases and J gave up 8 bases, with 9 bases separating them.

The chain combines TRBV12-5 with TRBJ2-1; TRBD2 aligns across 8 bases. V was clipped by 8 bases and J by 7 bases; unmatched bases: 7. Germline V gives CDR1 LGHNT, CDR2 FRNRAP. The CDR3 is 13 residues long. The CDR3 coding sequence is TGTGCTAGTCAGGCGGGGGGATATAATGAGCAGTTCTTC. The encoded protein is CASQAGGYNEQFF.

J is TRBJ2-7 and V is TRBV5-1; 8 bases match TRBD1. CDR3 length equals 15 residues. Germline CDR1 is SGHRS and CDR2 is YFSETQ. The ends lost 0 bases at V and 3 bases at J; junction bases unmatched: 5. CDR3 amino acids: CASSLDQGAGYEQYF. The CDR3 DNA follows: TGCGCCAGCAGCTTGGACCAGGGGGCCGGCTACGAGCAGTACTTC.